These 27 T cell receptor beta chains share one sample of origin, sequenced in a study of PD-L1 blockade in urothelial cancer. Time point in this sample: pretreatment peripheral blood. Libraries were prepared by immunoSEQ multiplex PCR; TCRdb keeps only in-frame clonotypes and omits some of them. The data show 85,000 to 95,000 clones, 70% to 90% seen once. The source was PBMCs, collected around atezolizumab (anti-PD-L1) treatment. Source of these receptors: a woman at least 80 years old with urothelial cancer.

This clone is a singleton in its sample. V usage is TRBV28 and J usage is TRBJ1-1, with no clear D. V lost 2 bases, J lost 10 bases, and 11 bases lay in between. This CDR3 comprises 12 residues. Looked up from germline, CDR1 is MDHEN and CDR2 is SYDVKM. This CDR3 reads CASSLPGLAAFF. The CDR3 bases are TGTGCCAGCAGTTTACCCGGACTGGCAGCTTTCTTT.

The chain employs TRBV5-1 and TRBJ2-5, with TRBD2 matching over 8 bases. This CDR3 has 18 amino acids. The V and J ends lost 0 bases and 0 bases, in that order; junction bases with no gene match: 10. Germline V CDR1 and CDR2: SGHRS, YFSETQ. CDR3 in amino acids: CASSLELAGLSYQETQYF. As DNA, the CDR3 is TGCGCCAGCAGCTTGGAGCTAGCGGGCCTTTCGTACCAAGAGACCCAGTACTTC.

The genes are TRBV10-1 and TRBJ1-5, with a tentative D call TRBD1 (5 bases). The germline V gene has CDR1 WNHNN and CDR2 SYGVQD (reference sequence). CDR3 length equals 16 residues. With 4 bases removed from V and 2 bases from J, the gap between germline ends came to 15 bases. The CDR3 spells CASSVGWGEGNQPQHF. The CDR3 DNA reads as TGCGCCAGCAGTGTAGGTTGGGGGGAGGGCAATCAGCCCCAGCATTTT.

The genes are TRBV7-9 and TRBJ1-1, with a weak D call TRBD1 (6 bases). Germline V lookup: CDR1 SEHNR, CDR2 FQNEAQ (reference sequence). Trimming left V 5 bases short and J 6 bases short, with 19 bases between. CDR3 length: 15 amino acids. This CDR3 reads CASSQGGQGRPEAFF. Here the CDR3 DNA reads TGTGCCAGCAGCCAGGGAGGGCAGGGGCGGCCTGAAGCTTTCTTT.

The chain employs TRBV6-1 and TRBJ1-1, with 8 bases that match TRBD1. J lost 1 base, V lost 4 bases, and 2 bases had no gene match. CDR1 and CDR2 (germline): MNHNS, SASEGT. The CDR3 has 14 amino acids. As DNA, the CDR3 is TGTGCCAGCAGTGGAGGGACAGGGAACACTGAAGCTTTCTTT. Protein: CASSGGTGNTEAFF.

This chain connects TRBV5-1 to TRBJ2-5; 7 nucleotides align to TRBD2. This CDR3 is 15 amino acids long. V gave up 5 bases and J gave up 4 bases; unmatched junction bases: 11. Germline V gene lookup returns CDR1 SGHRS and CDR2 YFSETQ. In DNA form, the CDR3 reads TGCGCCAGCAGGGATTGGTGGGCGGGAGCAGAGACCCAGTACTTC. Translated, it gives CASRDWWAGAETQYF.

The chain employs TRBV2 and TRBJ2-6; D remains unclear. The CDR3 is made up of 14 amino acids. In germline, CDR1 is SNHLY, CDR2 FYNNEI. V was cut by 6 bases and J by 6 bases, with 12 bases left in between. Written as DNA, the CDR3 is TGTGCCAGCAGCGGGTCCCTGGAGGCCAACGTCCTGACTTTC. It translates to CASSGSLEANVLTF. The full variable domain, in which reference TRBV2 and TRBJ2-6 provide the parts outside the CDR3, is EPEVTQTPSHQVTQMGQEVILRCVPISNHLYFYWYRQILGQKVEFLVSFYNNEISEKSEIFDDQFSVERPDGSNFTLKIRSTKLEDSAMYFCASSGSLEANVLTFGAGSRLTVL.

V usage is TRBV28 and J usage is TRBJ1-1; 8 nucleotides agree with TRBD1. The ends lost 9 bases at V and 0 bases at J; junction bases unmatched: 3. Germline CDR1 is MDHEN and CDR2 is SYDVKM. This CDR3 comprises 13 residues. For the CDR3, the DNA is TGTGCCAGTGAGGACAGGGTGAACACTGAAGCTTTCTTT. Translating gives CASEDRVNTEAFF.

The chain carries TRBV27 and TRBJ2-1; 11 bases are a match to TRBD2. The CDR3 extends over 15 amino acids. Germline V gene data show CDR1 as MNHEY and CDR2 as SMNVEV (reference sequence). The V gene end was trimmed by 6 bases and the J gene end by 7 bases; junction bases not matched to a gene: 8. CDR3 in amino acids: CASRPRLAGGNEQFF. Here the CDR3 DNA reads TGTGCCAGCAGACCCCGTCTAGCGGGAGGAAATGAGCAGTTCTTC.

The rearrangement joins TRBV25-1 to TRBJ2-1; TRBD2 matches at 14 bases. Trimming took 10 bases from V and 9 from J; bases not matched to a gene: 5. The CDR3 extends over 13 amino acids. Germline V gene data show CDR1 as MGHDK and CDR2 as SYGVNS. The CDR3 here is CATEGLAGVEQFF. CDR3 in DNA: TGTGCCACCGAGGGACTAGCGGGGGTTGAGCAGTTCTTC.

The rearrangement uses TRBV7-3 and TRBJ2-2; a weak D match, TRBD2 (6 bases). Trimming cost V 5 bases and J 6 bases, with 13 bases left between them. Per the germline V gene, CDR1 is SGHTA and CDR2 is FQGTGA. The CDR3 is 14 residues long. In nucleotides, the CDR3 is TGTGCCAGCAGCCCCTCTTCGGGGGCCGGGGAGCTGTTTTTT. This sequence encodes CASSPSSGAGELFF.

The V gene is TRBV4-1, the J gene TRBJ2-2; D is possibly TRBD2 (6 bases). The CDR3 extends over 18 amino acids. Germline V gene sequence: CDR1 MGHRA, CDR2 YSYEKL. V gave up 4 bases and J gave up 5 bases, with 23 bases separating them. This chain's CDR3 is CASSRAGGLLEITGELFF. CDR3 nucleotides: TGCGCCAGCAGCCGCGCCGGAGGGCTTCTGGAAATTACCGGGGAGCTGTTTTTT.

The CDR3 DNA is TGTGCCAGCAGCGCCCCGACTAGCGGGAACACCGGGGAGCTGTTTTTT. It translates to CASSAPTSGNTGELFF. The chain is built from TRBV9 and TRBJ2-2; TRBD2 matches at 9 bases. The CDR3 has 16 amino acids. J gave up 1 base and V 3 bases, and 4 bases lay outside the gene matches. Per the germline V gene, CDR1 is SGDLS and CDR2 is YYNGEE.

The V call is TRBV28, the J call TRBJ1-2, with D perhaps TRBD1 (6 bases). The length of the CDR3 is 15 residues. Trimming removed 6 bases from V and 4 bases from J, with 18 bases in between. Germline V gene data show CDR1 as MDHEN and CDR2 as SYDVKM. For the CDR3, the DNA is TGTGCCAGCAGCCTCATTGATGGGGGCCGCTATGGCTACACCTTC. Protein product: CASSLIDGGRYGYTF.

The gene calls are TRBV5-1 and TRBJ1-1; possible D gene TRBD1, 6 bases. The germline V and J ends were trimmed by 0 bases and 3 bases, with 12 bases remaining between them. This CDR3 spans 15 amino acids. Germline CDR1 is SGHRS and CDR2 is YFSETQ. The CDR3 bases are TGCGCCAGCAGCTTGGGCGGGGGGCCGGACACTGAAGCTTTCTTT. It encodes CASSLGGGPDTEAFF.

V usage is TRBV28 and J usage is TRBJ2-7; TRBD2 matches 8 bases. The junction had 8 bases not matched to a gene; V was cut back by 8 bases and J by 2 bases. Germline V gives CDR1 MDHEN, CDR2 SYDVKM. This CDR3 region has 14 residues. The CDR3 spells CASLGRDITYEQYF. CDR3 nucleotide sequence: TGTGCCAGCCTCGGGAGGGACATCACCTACGAGCAGTACTTC.

DNA for the CDR3: TGTGCCAGCAGCGAGAGCTCCTACAATGAGCAGTTCTTC. This translates into CASSESSYNEQFF. The J gene is TRBJ2-1, the V gene TRBV5-4; D remains unclear. The CDR3 is 13 residues long. Trimming took off 4 bases at V and 0 bases at J, with 5 bases between the two ends. Germline V gives CDR1 SGHNT, CDR2 YYREEE (reference sequence).

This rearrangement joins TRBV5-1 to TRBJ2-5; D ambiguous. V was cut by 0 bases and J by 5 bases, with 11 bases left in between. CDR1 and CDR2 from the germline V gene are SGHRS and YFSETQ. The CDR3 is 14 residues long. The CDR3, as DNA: TGCGCCAGCAGCTTGGCCCCAGATGTGGAGACCCAGTACTTC. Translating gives CASSLAPDVETQYF.

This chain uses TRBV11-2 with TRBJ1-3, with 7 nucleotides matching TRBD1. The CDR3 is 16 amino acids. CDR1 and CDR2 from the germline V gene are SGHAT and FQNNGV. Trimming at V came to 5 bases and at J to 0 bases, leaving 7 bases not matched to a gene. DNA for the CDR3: TGTGCCAGCAGCCCTTGGACAGGACCCTCTGGAAACACCATATATTTT. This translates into CASSPWTGPSGNTIYF.

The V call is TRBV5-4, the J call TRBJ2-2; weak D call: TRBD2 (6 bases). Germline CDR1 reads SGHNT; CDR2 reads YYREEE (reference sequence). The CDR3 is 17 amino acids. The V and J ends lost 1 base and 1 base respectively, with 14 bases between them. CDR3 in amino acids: CASSLIVAALNTGELFF. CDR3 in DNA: TGTGCCAGCAGCTTGATAGTAGCGGCCCTGAACACCGGGGAGCTGTTTTTT.

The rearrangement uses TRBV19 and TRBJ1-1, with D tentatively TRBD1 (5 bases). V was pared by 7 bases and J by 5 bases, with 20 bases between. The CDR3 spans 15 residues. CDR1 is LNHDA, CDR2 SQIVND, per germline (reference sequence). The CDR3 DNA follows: TGTGCCAGTACCACGGAGAGGCAGGGAGGTACTGAAGCTTTCTTT. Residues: CASTTERQGGTEAFF.

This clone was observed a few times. This CDR3 is CASASSRGGTDTQYF. CDR3 DNA sequence: TGTGCCAGCGCCTCCAGCAGGGGCGGCACAGATACGCAGTATTTT. The V call is TRBV28, the J call TRBJ2-3; TRBD1 might be the D (6 bases). CDR3 length: 15 residues. V dropped 8 bases and J dropped 1 base, with 16 bases sitting between them. The germline gives CDR1 MDHEN, CDR2 SYDVKM.

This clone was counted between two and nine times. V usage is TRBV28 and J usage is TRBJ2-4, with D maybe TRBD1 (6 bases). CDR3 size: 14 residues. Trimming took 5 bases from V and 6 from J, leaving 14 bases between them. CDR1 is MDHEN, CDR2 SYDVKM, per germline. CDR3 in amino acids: CASSRQGNRNIQYF. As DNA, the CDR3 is TGTGCCAGCAGTCGCCAGGGGAATCGAAACATTCAGTACTTC.

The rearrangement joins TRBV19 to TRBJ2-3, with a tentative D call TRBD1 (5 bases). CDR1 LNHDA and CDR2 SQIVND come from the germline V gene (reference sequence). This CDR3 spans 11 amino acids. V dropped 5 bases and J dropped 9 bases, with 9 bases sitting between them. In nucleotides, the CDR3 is TGTGCCAGTAGTCATAGGGGCACGCAGTATTTT. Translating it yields CASSHRGTQYF.

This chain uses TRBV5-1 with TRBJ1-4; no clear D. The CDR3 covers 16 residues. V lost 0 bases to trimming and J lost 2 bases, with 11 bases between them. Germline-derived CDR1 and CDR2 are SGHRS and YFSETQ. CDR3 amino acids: CASSLAQGGTNEKLFF. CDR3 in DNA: TGCGCCAGCAGCTTGGCCCAAGGAGGGACTAATGAAAAACTGTTTTTT.

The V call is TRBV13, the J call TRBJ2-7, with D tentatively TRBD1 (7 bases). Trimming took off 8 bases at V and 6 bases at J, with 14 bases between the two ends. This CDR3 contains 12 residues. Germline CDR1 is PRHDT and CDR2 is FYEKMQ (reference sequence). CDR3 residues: CASAQGGSEQYF. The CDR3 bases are TGTGCCAGCGCGCAGGGGGGTAGCGAGCAGTACTTC.

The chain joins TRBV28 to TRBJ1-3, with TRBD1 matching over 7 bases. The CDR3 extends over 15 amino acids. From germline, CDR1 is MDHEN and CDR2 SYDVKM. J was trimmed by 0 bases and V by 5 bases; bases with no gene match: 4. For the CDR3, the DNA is TGTGCCAGCAGTCTAGGGACAGCCTCTGGAAACACCATATATTTT. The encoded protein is CASSLGTASGNTIYF.